One TCR beta chain is described in this entry. What it binds is not known. Sequenced by immunoSEQ multiplex PCR; TCRdb stores in-frame clones only, minus some. The sample records about 320,000 clones, 85% being singletons. The data were obtained in a study of Ad26.COV2.S vaccination and SARS-CoV-2 variants. Study observations and caveats: The TCR-based breadth and depth measures might underestimate overall T cell responses. Spike-specific TCR breadth in vaccine recipients exceeded that seen in placebo recipients.

Documented treatment: 15 to 20 received Ad26.COV2.S at low or high dose, single or two shots; 5 received placebo; per-sample allocation not given. Specimen acquisition occurred on day 63 following the initial vaccine or placebo injection. Source: peripheral blood, taken in a trial of Ad26.COV2.S vaccine versus placebo. The TCR sequence derives from a person aged 18-60 years who received the Ad26.COV2.S COVID-19 vaccine or a placebo.

This CDR3 reads CASSLSRDGETGQYF. CDR3 bases: TGTGCCAGCAGCTTATCCCGGGACGGTGAAACTGGGCAGTACTTC. This sequence joins TRBV7-2 and TRBJ2-7; tentatively, D is TRBD1 or TRBD2 (5 bases each). Germline CDR1 SGHTA, CDR2 FQGNSA. The length of the CDR3 is 15 residues. Trimming pared 2 bases from V and 9 bases from J, leaving 20 bases between.